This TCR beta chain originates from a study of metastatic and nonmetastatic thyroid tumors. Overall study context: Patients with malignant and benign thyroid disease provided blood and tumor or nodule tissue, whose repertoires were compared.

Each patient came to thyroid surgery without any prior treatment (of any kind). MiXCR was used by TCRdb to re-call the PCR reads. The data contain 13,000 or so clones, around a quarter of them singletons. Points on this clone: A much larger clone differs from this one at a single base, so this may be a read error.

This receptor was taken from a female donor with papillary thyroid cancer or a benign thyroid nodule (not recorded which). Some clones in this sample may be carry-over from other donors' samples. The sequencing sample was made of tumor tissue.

CDR3 nucleotides: TGTGCCAGCAGCGTAGAGGGGGGCTTCCAAGAGGCCCAGTACTTC. Encoded protein: CASSVEGGFQEAQYF. This chain links TRBV9 with TRBJ2-5; possibly TRBD1 or TRBD2 for D (6 bases each). Germline V gene data show CDR1 as SGDLS and CDR2 as YYNGEE. The CDR3 runs 15 residues.